A single TCR beta chain is shown here with its context. Its antigen remains unidentified. Looked up from germline, CDR1 is DFQATT and CDR2 is SNEGSKA (reference sequence). The CDR3 length is 16 residues. V shed 1 base, J shed 9 bases, and the junction held 12 bases outside the gene matches. This specimen belongs to a study of post-analysis software for immune sequencing data. Study context: Disease courses included relapsing-remitting, secondary progressive and progressive-relapsing multiple sclerosis.

Each TCR beta cDNA library carried unique molecular identifiers. Researchers reported 550,000 or so cDNA molecules coming from roughly 0.93 to 9.6 million T cells. From the PCR reads, TCRdb called clonotypes with MiXCR, one entry per CDR3 protein. Of 750,000 to 950,000 distinct CDR3 sequences in the sample, 46% were seen once. Study-level points and caveats: Pronounced co-clustering by F measure was evident among identically batched samples. Controls showed significantly higher normalized Chao1 diversity than did multiple sclerosis patients. Comparison of patients with controls showed about 5 TRBV segments more frequent in patients, TRBV5-6, TRBV5-1 and TRBV20-1 among them.

The sample consisted of blood. The rearrangement links TRBV20-1 to TRBJ2-1; 10 nucleotides line up with TRBD2. The receptor was isolated from a girl between 10 and 17 years old with multiple sclerosis. CDR3 in DNA: TGCAGTGCTAGAGTTGAGCGGGGGGGCATCACCGGTGAGCAGTTCTTC. Translated: CSARVERGGITGEQFF.